The 6 T cell receptor beta chains presented below share a single source sample, sequenced in a study of blood T cell repertoires in COVID-19. Clones were read by immunoSEQ multiplex PCR, and TCRdb kept only the in-frame ones, dropping some. This table holds over 400,000 clones, about nine tenths found once. Sequencing used PBMCs or T cells enriched from blood (not recorded which). All receptors come from a woman between 55 and 75 years old who had recovered from COVID-19.

The CDR3 sequence is CASSLGQGRYEQYV. For the CDR3, the DNA is TGTGCCAGCAGCTTAGGACAGGGTCGGTACGAGCAGTACGTC. This sequence joins TRBV11-2 and TRBJ2-7, with 7 bases matching TRBD1. This CDR3 has 14 residues. V was clipped by 1 base and J by 4 bases; unmatched bases: 4. Germline CDR1 and CDR2: SGHAT and FQNNGV.

The chain employs TRBV18 and TRBJ2-1; D remains unclear. Trimming stripped 2 bases from V and 4 bases from J, with 9 bases between. The CDR3 has 14 amino acids. Germline V gene data show CDR1 as KGHSH and CDR2 as LQKENI. The CDR3 region is CASSPRGLYNEQFF. CDR3 nucleotide sequence: TGTGCCAGCTCACCAAGAGGTTTGTACAATGAGCAGTTCTTC.

V gene TRBV7-9 combines with J gene TRBJ2-7, with D possibly matching TRBD1 (6 bases). V lost 5 bases and J 3 bases, leaving 14 bases between the germline ends. This CDR3 is built from 14 residues. CDR1 SEHNR and CDR2 FQNEAQ come from the germline V gene (reference sequence). This CDR3 is CASSPGQQFYEQYF. For the CDR3, the DNA is TGTGCCAGCAGCCCGGGACAACAGTTCTACGAGCAGTACTTC.

CDR3 in amino acids: CASRLPGLNSPLHF. CDR3 nucleotide sequence: TGTGCCAGCAGATTACCAGGGTTAAATTCACCCCTCCACTTT. The gene calls are TRBV6-5 and TRBJ1-6, with D perhaps matching TRBD1 (5 bases). Germline V gene data show CDR1 as MNHEY and CDR2 as SVGAGI. Deletions cut 6 bases from V and 7 bases from J, with 13 bases between. The length of the CDR3 is 14 residues.

V and J are TRBV7-8 and TRBJ2-7; weak D call: TRBD1 (6 bases). Between the trimmed V and J ends, which lost 2 bases and 3 bases, there was a span of 14 bases. Germline V gene data show CDR1 as SGHVS and CDR2 as FQNEAQ. CDR3 length: 15 residues. CDR3 sequence reads: CASSLLTLDSYEQYF. CDR3 coding DNA: TGTGCCAGCAGCTTACTAACCCTGGACAGCTACGAGCAGTACTTC.

This chain connects TRBV19 to TRBJ1-4; 7 bases match TRBD1. Germline V lookup: CDR1 LNHDA, CDR2 SQIVND (reference sequence). The CDR3 loop spans 13 amino acids. The J segment lost 4 bases and the V segment lost 6 bases, leaving 2 bases of the junction unmatched. The CDR3 DNA sequence: TGTGCCAGTAGAAGGGACAGTAATGAAAAACTGTTTTTT. Amino acids: CASRRDSNEKLFF.